This T cell receptor beta chain derives from a study of blood T cell repertoires in COVID-19. Measured with immunoSEQ multiplex PCR; TCRdb has only the in-frame clones, and not every one. The top ten hold roughly 8% of the sample, which has approximately 160,000 clones, around four fifths seen once. Participants reported their clinical history, and cohort assignment relied on those reports. Sequenced sample: PBMCs or T cells enriched from blood (not recorded which). This clonotype originated in a woman aged 45 to 65 who had recovered from COVID-19.

For the CDR3, the DNA is TGTGCCAGCAGCTTAATACAGACCTCCGATGAGCAGTTCTTC. It is translated as CASSLIQTSDEQFF. The rearrangement joins TRBV7-9 to TRBJ2-1, with no clear D. This CDR3 has 14 residues. Per the germline V gene, CDR1 is SEHNR and CDR2 is FQNEAQ (reference sequence). The V end was cut by 2 bases, the J end by 8 bases, with 13 bases between.